This TCR beta chain comes out of a study of vaccination and CD4 T cells after COVID-19. On the study more broadly: Cells were stimulated with overlapping spike peptide pools from SARS-CoV-2, HCoV-NL63, HCoV-OC43 and HCoV-229E.

This CDR3 region has 16 residues. V shed 5 bases, J shed 6 bases, and the junction held 8 bases outside the gene matches. From germline, CDR1 is SGHAT and CDR2 FQNNGV. Sequencing of cultured CD4+ T cell DNA used the Oncomine TCR Beta short-read assay. TCRdb ran MiXCR on the PCR reads and lists one entry per CDR3 protein. The top ten hold 9.4% of the sample, which has 15,000 to 20,000 distinct CDR3 sequences, around three fifths seen once. The treatment here: approximately nine-day PBMC culture with coronavirus spike peptide pools or control peptides (ViraFEST assay). Investigators isolated CD4+ T cells by negative selection after 10 days of culture. As concerns this clonotype: Its antigen is not known.

Input material: CD4+ T cells from blood, cultured in vitro. This receptor was identified in a human donor who had recovered from COVID-19. The V call is TRBV11-2, the J call TRBJ2-2; 11 bases are a match to TRBD1. The CDR3 bases are TGTGCCAGCAGCGCCAAGGACAGGGGGCGAGCCGGGGAGCTGTTTTTT. Residues: CASSAKDRGRAGELFF.